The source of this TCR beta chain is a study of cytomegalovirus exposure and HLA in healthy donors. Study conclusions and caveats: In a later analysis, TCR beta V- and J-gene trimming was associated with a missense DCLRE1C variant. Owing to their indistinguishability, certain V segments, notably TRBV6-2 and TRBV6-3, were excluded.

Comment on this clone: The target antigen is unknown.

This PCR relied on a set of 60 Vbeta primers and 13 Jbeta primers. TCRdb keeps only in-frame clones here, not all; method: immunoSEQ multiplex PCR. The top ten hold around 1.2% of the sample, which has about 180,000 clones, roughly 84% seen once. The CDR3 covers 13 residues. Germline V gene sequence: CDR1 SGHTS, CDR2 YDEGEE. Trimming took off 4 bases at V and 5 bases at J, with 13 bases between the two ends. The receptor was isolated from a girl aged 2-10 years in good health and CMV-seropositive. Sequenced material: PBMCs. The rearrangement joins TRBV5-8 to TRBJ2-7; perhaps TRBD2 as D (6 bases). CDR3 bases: TGTGCCAGCAGCCCGCTAGCGCGGGACGAGCAGTACTTC. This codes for CASSPLARDEQYF.